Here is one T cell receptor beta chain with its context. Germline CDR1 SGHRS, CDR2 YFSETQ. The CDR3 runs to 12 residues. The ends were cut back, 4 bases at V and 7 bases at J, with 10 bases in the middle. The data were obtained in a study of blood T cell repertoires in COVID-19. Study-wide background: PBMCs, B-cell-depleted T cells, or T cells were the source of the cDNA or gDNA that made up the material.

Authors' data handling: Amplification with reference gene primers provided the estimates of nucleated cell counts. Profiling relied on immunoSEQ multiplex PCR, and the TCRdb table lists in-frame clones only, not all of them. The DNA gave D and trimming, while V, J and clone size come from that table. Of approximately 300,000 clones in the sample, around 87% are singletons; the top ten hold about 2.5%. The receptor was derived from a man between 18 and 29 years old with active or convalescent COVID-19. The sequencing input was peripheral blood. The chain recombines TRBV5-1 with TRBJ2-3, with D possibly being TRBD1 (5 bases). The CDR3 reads CASSTQANTQYF. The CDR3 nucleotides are TGCGCCAGCAGCACACAGGCGAATACGCAGTATTTT.